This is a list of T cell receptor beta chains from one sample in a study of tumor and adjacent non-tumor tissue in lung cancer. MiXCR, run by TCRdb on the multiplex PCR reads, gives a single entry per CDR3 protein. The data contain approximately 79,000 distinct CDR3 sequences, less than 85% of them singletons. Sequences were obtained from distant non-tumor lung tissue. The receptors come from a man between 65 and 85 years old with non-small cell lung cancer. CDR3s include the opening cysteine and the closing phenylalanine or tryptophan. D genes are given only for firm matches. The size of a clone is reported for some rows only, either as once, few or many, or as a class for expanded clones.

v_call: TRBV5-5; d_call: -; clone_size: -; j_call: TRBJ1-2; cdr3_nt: TGTGCCAGCAGCTTGTATCCGGTGGGTAACTATGGCTACGCCTTC; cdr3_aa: CASSLYPVGNYGYAF
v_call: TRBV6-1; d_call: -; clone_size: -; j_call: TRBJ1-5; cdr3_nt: TGTGCCAGCAGGGGTTTTAGTAATCAGCCCCAGCATTTT; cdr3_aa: CASRGFSNQPQHF
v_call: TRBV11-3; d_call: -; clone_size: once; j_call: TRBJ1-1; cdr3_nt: TGTGCCAGCAGCTTGCGGGGCATAAGCCTGAACACTGAAGCTTTCTTT; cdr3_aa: CASSLRGISLNTEAFF
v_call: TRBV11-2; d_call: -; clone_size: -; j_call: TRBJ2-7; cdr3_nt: TGTGCCAGCAGCTTACTTGGTCGGGATCGAGAGAAGTACTTC; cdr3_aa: CASSLLGRDREKYF
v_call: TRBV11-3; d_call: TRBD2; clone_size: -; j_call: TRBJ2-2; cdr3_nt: TGTGCCAGCAGCTTAGGGGTGACTAGCCTGAACACCGGCAAGCTGTTTTTT; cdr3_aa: CASSLGVTSLNTGKLFF
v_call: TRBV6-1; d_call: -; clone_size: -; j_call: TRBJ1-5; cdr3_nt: TGTGCCAGCAGCGAAGAAGGGGACAATCAGTCCCAGCATTTT; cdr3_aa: CASSEEGDNQSQHF
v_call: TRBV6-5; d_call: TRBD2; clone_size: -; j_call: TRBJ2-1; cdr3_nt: TGTGCCAGCAGTTACAGGACTAGCGGGCGCAATGAGCAGTTTTTC; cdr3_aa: CASSYRTSGRNEQFF
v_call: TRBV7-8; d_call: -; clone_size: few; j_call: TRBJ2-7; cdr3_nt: TGTGCCAGCAGCTTAGCGCGCGGGTACGAGCAGTACTTC; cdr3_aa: CASSLARGYEQYF
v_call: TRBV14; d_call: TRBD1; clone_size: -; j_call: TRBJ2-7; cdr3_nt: TGTGCCTGCAGTCAATATGGACAGGGTGGTGTCTACGAGCAGTATTTC; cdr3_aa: CACSQYGQGGVYEQYF
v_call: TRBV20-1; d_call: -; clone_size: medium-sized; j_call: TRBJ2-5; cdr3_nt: TGCAGTGCTAGAGATCGGGCGGGGAAGGGGGAGACCCAGTACTTC; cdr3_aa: CSARDRAGKGETQYF
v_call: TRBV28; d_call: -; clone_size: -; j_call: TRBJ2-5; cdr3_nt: TGTGCCGGCAGTTTTTTATCCCAAGAGACCCAGTACTTC; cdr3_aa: CAGSFLSQETQYF
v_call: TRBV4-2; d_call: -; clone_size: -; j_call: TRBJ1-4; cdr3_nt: TGTGCCAGTAGCCAAGTACCATTGGGGGTAGCTAATGTAAAACTGTTTTTT; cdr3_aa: CASSQVPLGVANVKLFF
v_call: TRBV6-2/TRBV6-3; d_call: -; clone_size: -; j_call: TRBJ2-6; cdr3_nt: TGTGCCTCCCGGGACGGACAGTATGGGGCCAACGTCGTGACTTTC; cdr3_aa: CASRDGQYGANVVTF
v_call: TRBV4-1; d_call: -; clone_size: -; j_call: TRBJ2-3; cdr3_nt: TGCGCCAACAGCCAAGAATCTAGCACAGATACACAGTATTTT; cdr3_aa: CANSQESSTDTQYF
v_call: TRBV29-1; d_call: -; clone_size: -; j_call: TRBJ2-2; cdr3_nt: TGCAGAGTTTATCGAGGGGATACCGGGGAGCTGTTATTT; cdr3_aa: CRVYRGDTGELLF
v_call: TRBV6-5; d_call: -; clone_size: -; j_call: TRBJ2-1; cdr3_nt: TGTGCTTGCAATATCGGGAATGAGCAGTTCTTC; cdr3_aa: CACNIGNEQFF
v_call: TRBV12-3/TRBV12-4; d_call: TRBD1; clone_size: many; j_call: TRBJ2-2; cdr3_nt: TGTGCCAGCAGTTCCTGGACAGGGGGCACCGGGGAGCTGTTTTTT; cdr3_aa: CASSSWTGGTGELFF
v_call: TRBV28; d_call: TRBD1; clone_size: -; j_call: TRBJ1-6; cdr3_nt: TGTGCCAGCAGTTCGAAACAGGGGACTGGATCACCCCTCCACTTT; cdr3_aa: CASSSKQGTGSPLHF
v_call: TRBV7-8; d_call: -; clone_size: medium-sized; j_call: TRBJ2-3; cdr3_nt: TGTGCCAGCAGCTTCTTATTATGGGGAAGCGCAGATACGCAGTATTTT; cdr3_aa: CASSFLLWGSADTQYF
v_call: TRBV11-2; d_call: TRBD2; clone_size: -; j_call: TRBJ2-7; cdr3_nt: TGTGCTTGCAGCTTAGATAGCGGGACCTACGAGCAGTACTTC; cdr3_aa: CACSLDSGTYEQYF
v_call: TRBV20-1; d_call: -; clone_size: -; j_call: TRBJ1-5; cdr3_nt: TGCAGTACTATCGAAACAGGGTACAGTGGCCAGCCCCAGCATTTT; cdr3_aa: CSTIETGYSGQPQHF
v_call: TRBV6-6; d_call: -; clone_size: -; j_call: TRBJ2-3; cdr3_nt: TGTGCCAGCAGTTGCTCGCTTGCAGATACGCATTATTTT; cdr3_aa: CASSCSLADTHYF
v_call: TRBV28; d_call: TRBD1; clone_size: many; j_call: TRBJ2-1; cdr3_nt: TGTGCCAGCAGTCATATTGGGAACAGGGGGCAGGGTGAGCAGTTCTTC; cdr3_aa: CASSHIGNRGQGEQFF
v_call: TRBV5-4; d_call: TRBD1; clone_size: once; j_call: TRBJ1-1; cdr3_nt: TGTGCCAGCAACACTACAGGGGTTGAACTCGGGAACACTGAAGCTTTCTTT; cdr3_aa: CASNTTGVELGNTEAFF
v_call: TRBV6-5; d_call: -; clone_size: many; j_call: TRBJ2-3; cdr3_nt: TGTGCCAGCAGTTACTCGGGCAGGTTCCGCACAGATACGCAGTATTTT; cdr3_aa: CASSYSGRFRTDTQYF
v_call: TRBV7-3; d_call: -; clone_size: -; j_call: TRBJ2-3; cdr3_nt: TGTGCCAGCAGCTTAACCCCAGCAGGGACGACAGATACGCAGTATTTT; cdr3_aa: CASSLTPAGTTDTQYF
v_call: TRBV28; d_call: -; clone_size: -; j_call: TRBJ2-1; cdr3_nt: TGTGCCAGGAGCCTCTTTCGAGGATCCTCCTACAATGAGCAGTTCTTC; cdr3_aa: CARSLFRGSSYNEQFF
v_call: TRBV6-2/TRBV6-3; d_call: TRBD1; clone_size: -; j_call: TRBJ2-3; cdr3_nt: TGTGCCAGCTTTTACTTGCGGGACAGGGGTCCAGATACGCAGTATTTC; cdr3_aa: CASFYLRDRGPDTQYF
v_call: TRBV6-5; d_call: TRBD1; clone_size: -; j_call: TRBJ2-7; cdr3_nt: TGTGCGAGCAGTTACACGGGACAGGCCTACGTGCAGTACTTC; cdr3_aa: CASSYTGQAYVQYF
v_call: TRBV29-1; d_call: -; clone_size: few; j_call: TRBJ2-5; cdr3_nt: TGCAGCGCCATGCCCTACCTCCAGAAAGGTCAAGAGACCCAGTATTTC; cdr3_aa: CSAMPYLQKGQETQYF
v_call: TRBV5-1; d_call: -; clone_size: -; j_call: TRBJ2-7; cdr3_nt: TGCGCCAGCAGCACGGACAGCGATACCTACGAGCAGTACTTC; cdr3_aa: CASSTDSDTYEQYF
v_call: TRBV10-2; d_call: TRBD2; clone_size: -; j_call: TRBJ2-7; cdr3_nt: TGCGCCAGCAGTGATACTAGCGGGAGATATGAGCAGTACTTC; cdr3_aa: CASSDTSGRYEQYF
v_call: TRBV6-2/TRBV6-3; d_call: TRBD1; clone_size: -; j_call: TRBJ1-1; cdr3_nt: TGTGAGAGCAGCACGAGACAGGGGACGAACACTGAAGCTTTCTTT; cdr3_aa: CESSTRQGTNTEAFF